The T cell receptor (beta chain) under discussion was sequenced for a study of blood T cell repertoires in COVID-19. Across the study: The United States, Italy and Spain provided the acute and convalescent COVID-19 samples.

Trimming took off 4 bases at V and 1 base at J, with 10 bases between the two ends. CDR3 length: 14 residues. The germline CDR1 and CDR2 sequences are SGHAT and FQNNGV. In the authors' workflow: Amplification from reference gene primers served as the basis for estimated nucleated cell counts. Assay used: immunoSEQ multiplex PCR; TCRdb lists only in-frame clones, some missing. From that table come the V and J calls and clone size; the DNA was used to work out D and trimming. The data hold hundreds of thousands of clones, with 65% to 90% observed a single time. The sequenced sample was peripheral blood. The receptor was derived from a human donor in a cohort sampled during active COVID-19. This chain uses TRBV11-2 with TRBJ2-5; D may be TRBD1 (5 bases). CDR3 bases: TGTGCCAGCAGCTCGACAGTTTTCCAAGAGACCCAGTACTTC. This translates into CASSSTVFQETQYF.